This T cell receptor beta chain was recovered during a study of shared clonotypes between healthy human individuals. This clone was recorded a few times. Extraction of genomic DNA in unsorted samples used roughly 100 million PBMCs. J was trimmed by 1 base and V by 6 bases; bases with no gene match: 8. Germline CDR1 and CDR2: SQVTM and ANQGSEA. The CDR3 has 15 amino acids. Only in-frame clones appear in the TCRdb table, and some are missing; sequencing was by immunoSEQ multiplex PCR. Found here are approximately 500,000 clones, almost 80% of them singletons; the top ten hold roughly an eighth. Source material: PBMCs. The chain combines TRBV29-1 with TRBJ2-2, with 7 positions matching TRBD2. The source is a woman aged 40 to 55 in good health. Some clones in this sample may be carry-over from other donors' samples. CDR3 nucleotide sequence: TGCAGCGTCTCCCCTAGCGGCGTGAACACCGGGGAGCTGTTTTTT. Translation: CSVSPSGVNTGELFF.